The T cell receptor (beta chain) described here comes from a study of shared clonotypes between healthy human individuals. Original processing notes: Owing to the provision of junction-only sequences devoid of quality scores by immunoSEQ, filtering differed. Sequenced by immunoSEQ multiplex PCR; TCRdb stores in-frame clones only, minus some. V and J calls and clone size come straight from that table; D and trimming were deduced from the DNA. The sample holds roughly 1,600,000 clones, about 98.5% seen once. Trimming took 4 bases from V and 3 from J; bases not matched to a gene: 6. The CDR3 contains 14 residues. CDR1 SQVTM and CDR2 ANQGSEA come from the germline V gene. General study points: Clonotype sharing across several donors was observed for around 4.8% of naive CD4 clonotypes.

About this clone: Its antigen is currently unknown.

The TCR comes from a man aged 25 to 40 in good health. The chain carries TRBV29-1 and TRBJ2-3; 8 bases match TRBD2. The sample comprised naive CD4+ T cells sorted from blood. The subset is: CD45RA+ positively selected. The CDR3 reads CSVVGTRGTDTQYF. The DNA of the CDR3 is TGCAGCGTTGTGGGGACTAGGGGAACAGATACGCAGTATTTT.